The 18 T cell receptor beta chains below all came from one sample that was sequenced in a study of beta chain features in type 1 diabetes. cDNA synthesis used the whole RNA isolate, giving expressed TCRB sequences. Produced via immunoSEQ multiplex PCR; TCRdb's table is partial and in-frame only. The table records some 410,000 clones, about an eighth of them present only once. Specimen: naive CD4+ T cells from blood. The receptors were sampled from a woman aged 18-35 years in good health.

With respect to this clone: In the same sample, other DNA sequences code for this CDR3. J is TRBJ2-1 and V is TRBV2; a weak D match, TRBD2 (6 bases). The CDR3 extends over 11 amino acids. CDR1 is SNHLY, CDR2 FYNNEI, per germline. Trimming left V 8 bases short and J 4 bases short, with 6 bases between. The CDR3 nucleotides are TGTGCCAGCCGGGAGTACAATGAGCAGTTCTTC. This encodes CASREYNEQFF.

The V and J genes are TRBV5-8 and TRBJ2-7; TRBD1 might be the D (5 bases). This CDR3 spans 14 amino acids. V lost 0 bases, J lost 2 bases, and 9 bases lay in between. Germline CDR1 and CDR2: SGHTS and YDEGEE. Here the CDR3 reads CASSLGDSPYEQYF. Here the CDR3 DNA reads TGTGCCAGCAGCTTGGGAGACAGCCCCTACGAGCAGTACTTC.

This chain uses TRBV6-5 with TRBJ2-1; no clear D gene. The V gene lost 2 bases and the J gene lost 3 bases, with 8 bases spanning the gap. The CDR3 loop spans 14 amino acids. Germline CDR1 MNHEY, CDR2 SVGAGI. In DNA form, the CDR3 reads TGTGCCAGCAGTTACGTTGGCTACTACAATGAGCAGTTCTTC. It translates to CASSYVGYYNEQFF.

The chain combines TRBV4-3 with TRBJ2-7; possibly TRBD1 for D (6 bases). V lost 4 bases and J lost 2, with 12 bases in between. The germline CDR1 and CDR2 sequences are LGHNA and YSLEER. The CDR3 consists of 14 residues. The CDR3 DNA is TGCGCCAGCAGCCTTCGTCAGGGGCCCTACGAGCAGTACGTC. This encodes CASSLRQGPYEQYV.

The CDR3 bases are TGCGCCAGCAGCCCACAGGGCACATCTAGCACAGATACGCAGTATTTT. Encoded protein: CASSPQGTSSTDTQYF. This chain links TRBV5-1 with TRBJ2-3; tentative D call: TRBD1 (6 bases). V gave up 4 bases and J gave up 0 bases, with 15 bases separating them. This CDR3 is 16 amino acids long. The V gene's germline CDR1 is SGHRS and CDR2 YFSETQ.

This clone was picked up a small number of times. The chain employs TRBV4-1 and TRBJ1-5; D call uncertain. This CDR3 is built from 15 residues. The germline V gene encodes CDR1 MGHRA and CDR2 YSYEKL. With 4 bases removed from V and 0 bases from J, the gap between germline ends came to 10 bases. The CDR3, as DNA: TGCGCCAGCAGCCTTCAGGAGAATAGCAATCAGCCCCAGCATTTT. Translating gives CASSLQENSNQPQHF.

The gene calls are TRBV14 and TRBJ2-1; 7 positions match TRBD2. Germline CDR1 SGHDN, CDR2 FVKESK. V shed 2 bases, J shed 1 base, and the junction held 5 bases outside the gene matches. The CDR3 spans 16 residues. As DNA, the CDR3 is TGTGCCAGCAGCCAAAAAAGCGGGAAATCCTACAATGAGCAGTTCTTC. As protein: CASSQKSGKSYNEQFF.

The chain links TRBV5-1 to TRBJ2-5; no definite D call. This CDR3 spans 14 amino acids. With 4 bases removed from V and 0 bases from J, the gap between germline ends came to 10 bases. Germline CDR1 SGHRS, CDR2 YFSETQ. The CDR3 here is CASSVTRNQETQYF. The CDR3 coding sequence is TGCGCCAGCAGCGTGACCAGAAACCAAGAGACCCAGTACTTC.

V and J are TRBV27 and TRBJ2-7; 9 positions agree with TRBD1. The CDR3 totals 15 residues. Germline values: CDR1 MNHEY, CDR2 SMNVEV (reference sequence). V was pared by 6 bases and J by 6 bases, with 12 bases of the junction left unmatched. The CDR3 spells CASRATPQGAGEQYV. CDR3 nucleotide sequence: TGTGCCAGCAGAGCCACCCCACAGGGGGCTGGCGAGCAGTACGTC.

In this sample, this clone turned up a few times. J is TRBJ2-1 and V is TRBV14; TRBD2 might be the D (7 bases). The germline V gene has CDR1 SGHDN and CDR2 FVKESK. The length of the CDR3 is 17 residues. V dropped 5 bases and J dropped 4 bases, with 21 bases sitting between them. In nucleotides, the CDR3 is TGTGCCAGCAGCTCCCCAATGAGAGGGGGGGCATACAATGAGCAGTTCTTC. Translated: CASSSPMRGGAYNEQFF.

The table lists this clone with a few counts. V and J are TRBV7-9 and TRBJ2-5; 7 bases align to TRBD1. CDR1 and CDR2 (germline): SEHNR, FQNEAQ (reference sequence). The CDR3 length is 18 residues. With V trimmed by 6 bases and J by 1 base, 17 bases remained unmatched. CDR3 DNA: TGTGCCAGCAGTCAGCTGGCCCTCCGGGACAGACCCCAAGAGACCCAGTACTTC. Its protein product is CASSQLALRDRPQETQYF.

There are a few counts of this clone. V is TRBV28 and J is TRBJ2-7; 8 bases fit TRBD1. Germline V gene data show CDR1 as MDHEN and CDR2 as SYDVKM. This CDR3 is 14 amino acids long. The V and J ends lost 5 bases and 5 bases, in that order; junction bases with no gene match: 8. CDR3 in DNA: TGTGCCAGCAGTCAGTACAGGGGGTTGAACGAGCAGTACGTC. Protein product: CASSQYRGLNEQYV.

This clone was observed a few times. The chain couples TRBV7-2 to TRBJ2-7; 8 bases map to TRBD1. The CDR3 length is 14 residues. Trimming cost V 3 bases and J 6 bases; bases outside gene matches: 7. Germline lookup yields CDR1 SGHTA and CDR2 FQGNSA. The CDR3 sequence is CASSFGTGLSEQYF. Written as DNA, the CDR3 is TGTGCCAGCAGCTTCGGGACAGGTTTGTCCGAGCAGTACTTC.

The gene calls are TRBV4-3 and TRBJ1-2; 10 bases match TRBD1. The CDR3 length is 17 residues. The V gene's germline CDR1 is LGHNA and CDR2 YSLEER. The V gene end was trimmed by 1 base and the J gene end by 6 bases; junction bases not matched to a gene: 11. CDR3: CASSQVVWATGGNGYTF. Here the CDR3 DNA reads TGCGCCAGCAGCCAAGTCGTATGGGCGACAGGGGGCAATGGCTACACCTTC.

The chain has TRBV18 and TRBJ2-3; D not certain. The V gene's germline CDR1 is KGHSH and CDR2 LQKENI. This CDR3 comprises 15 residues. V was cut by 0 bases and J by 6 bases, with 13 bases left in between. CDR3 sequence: CASSPPWPGRDTQYF. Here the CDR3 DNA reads TGTGCCAGCTCACCACCTTGGCCGGGCCGGGATACGCAGTATTTT.

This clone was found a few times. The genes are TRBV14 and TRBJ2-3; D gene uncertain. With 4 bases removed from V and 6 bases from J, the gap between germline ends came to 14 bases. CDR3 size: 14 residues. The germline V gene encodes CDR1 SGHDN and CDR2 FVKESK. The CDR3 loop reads CASSPLRKLDTQYF. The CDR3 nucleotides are TGTGCCAGCAGCCCGCTTCGGAAGTTGGATACGCAGTATTTT.

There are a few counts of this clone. This chain's CDR3 is CASGLVTGPHYNEQFF. The CDR3 DNA sequence: TGTGCTAGTGGTTTGGTAACAGGACCCCACTACAATGAGCAGTTCTTC. The V call is TRBV12-5, the J call TRBJ2-1; possible D gene TRBD1, 5 bases. The CDR3 has 16 amino acids. Trimming stripped 0 bases from V and 3 bases from J, with 12 bases between. CDR1 is LGHNT, CDR2 FRNRAP, per germline.

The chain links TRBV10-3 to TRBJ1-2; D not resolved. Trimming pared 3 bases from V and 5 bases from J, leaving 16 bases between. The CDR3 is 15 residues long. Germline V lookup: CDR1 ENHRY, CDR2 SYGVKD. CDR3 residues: CAISDLIVASYGYTF. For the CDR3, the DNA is TGTGCCATCAGTGACCTTATCGTGGCCTCTTATGGCTACACCTTC.